These 26 T cell receptor beta chains came from one sample sequenced in a study of blood T cell repertoires in COVID-19. Only in-frame clones appear in the TCRdb table, and some are missing; sequencing was by immunoSEQ multiplex PCR. Found here are about 230,000 clones, roughly 80% of them singletons; the top ten hold about 2.5%. Sequencing used peripheral blood. Receptors originate from a woman between 65 and 79 years old with active or convalescent COVID-19.

V usage is TRBV7-3 and J usage is TRBJ2-3; TRBD2 agrees at 9 bases. From germline, CDR1 is SGHTA and CDR2 FQGTGA. This CDR3 is 15 amino acids long. Trimming took 4 bases from V and 6 from J; bases not matched to a gene: 8. CDR3 DNA: TGTGCCAGCAGCTCGACGCGGGGGGGCCGCGATACGCAGTATTTT. Protein sequence: CASSSTRGGRDTQYF. The complete variable domain, with remaining parts taken from reference TRBV7-3 and TRBJ2-3, reads GAGVSQTPSNKVTEKGKYVELRCDPISGHTALYWYRQSLGQGPEFLIYFQGTGAADDSGLPNDRFFAVRPEGSVSTLKIQRTERGDSAVYLCASSSTRGGRDTQYFGPGTRLTVL.

V gene TRBV19 combines with J gene TRBJ1-1; D unclear. V lost 3 bases to trimming and J lost 2 bases, with 13 bases between them. The germline V gene has CDR1 LNHDA and CDR2 SQIVND (reference sequence). The CDR3 is made up of 15 amino acids. DNA of the CDR3: TGTGCCAGTAGTATTTCTCGCCTAGTCAACACTGAAGCTTTCTTT. This codes for CASSISRLVNTEAFF.

The chain recombines TRBV7-9 with TRBJ1-1; the match to TRBD1 covers 11 bases. Trimming at V came to 5 bases and at J to 11 bases, leaving 10 bases not matched to a gene. This CDR3 is built from 14 residues. The germline V gene encodes CDR1 SEHNR and CDR2 FQNEAQ (reference sequence). The CDR3 loop is CASSPSGQGASAFF. The CDR3 region has the DNA TGTGCCAGCAGCCCCAGTGGACAGGGGGCGTCGGCTTTCTTT.

J is TRBJ1-5 and V is TRBV30, with D perhaps TRBD1 (5 bases). Germline lookup yields CDR1 GTSNPN and CDR2 SVGIG (reference sequence). V was shortened by 1 base and J by 2 bases, with 18 bases between the two germline ends. This CDR3 spans 17 amino acids. The CDR3 sequence is CAWSAWEDLGGNQPQHF. The CDR3 region has the DNA TGTGCCTGGAGTGCGTGGGAGGACCTGGGGGGCAATCAGCCCCAGCATTTT.

V and J are TRBV3-1 (or the pseudogene TRBV3-2) and TRBJ1-2; weak D call: TRBD1 (5 bases). Germline V gene lookup returns CDR1 LGHDT and CDR2 YNNKEL (reference sequence). The V end lost 10 bases, the J end lost 6 bases, and 24 bases lay between the germline ends. The CDR3 contains 15 residues. The CDR3 is CATREQGGGDHGYTF. The DNA for the CDR3 is TGTGCCACCAGGGAGCAGGGAGGTGGTGATCATGGCTACACCTTC.

This rearrangement joins TRBV19 to TRBJ1-1; D perhaps matches TRBD1 (6 bases). Trimming took 5 bases from V and 5 from J, leaving 15 bases between them. Germline V gene sequence: CDR1 LNHDA, CDR2 SQIVND (reference sequence). The CDR3 sequence is 14 residues long. CDR3 loop: CASSEQGEGTEAFF. CDR3 DNA sequence: TGTGCCAGTAGTGAACAGGGAGAGGGGACTGAAGCTTTCTTT.

This clone came up once. The chain has TRBV2 and TRBJ1-4; D remains ambiguous. CDR3 length equals 14 residues. Germline CDR1 and CDR2: SNHLY and FYNNEI. The V end was cut by 4 bases, the J end by 8 bases, with 14 bases between. The CDR3 loop is CASSGQPLREKLFF. CDR3 nucleotide sequence: TGTGCCAGCAGTGGTCAGCCACTGAGGGAAAAACTGTTTTTT.

This clone was recorded only once. The rearrangement joins TRBV6-5 to TRBJ1-1; maybe TRBD1 (6 bases). Germline CDR1 reads MNHEY; CDR2 reads SVGAGI. The CDR3 loop spans 13 amino acids. V was clipped by 4 bases and J by 7 bases, with 13 bases between them. The CDR3 bases are TGTGCCAGCAGTTCGCGGGGGCCGTTTGAAGCTTTCTTT. This gives the protein CASSSRGPFEAFF.

The chain uses TRBV29-1 and TRBJ2-2, with 7 bases fitting TRBD1. The CDR3 sequence is 14 residues long. Germline CDR1 and CDR2: SQVTM and ANQGSEA. Trimming removed 5 bases from V and 1 base from J; junction bases left unmatched: 4. Written as DNA, the CDR3 is TGCAGCGTTAACCGGGACAGGAACACCGGGGAGCTGTTTTTT. Amino acids: CSVNRDRNTGELFF.

The chain couples TRBV30 to TRBJ1-2; 9 nucleotides agree with TRBD1. This CDR3 comprises 14 residues. V gave up 2 bases and J gave up 6 bases; unmatched junction bases: 7. Germline values: CDR1 GTSNPN, CDR2 SVGIG (reference sequence). The CDR3 is CAWSPGQGRDGYTF. In nucleotides, the CDR3 is TGTGCCTGGAGTCCGGGACAGGGAAGGGATGGCTACACCTTC.

V gene TRBV5-1 combines with J gene TRBJ1-2; D is ambiguous. The germline gives CDR1 SGHRS, CDR2 YFSETQ. The germline V and J ends were trimmed by 1 base and 8 bases, with 18 bases remaining between them. This CDR3 spans 15 amino acids. The CDR3 protein is CASSLSVLTTGGYTF. The CDR3 DNA follows: TGCGCCAGCAGCTTGTCGGTCTTAACCACCGGGGGCTACACCTTC.

This CDR3 reads CASSLAGQGGTEAFF. The DNA for the CDR3 is TGTGCCAGCAGCTTAGCGGGGCAGGGGGGCACTGAAGCTTTCTTT. This sequence joins TRBV7-9 and TRBJ1-1, with TRBD1 identical over 7 bases. CDR3 size: 15 residues. Germline trimming cut 0 bases from V and 4 bases from J; bases unmatched to any gene: 5. Germline values: CDR1 SEHNR, CDR2 FQNEAQ (reference sequence).

The rearrangement uses TRBV29-1 and TRBJ2-6; D perhaps matches TRBD2 (6 bases). The CDR3 covers 14 residues. Germline V CDR1 and CDR2: SQVTM, ANQGSEA. V was trimmed by 5 bases and J by 1 base, leaving 9 bases between them. The CDR3 protein is CSVLGGSGANVLTF. The CDR3 nucleotides are TGCAGCGTTCTCGGGGGATCTGGGGCCAACGTCCTGACTTTC.

The chain links TRBV3-1 (or the pseudogene TRBV3-2) to TRBJ2-6; the match to TRBD1 covers 7 bases. The CDR3 has 15 amino acids. Germline CDR1 is LGHDT and CDR2 is YNNKEL (reference sequence). V trimming: 4 bases; J trimming: 4 bases; junction bases outside the gene matches: 4. The CDR3 sequence: CASSLTGVGANVLTF. DNA for the CDR3: TGTGCCAGCAGCCTCACAGGGGTAGGGGCCAACGTCCTGACTTTC.

This clone was detected a few times. V and J are TRBV4-1 and TRBJ1-3; D uncertain. The CDR3 consists of 17 residues. Trimming pared 1 base from V and 3 bases from J, leaving 16 bases between. The germline CDR1 and CDR2 sequences are MGHRA and YSYEKL. The CDR3 coding sequence is TGCGCCAGCAGCCAAGGCGCCTCGGAGGGCAGTGGAAACACCATATATTTT. Translated, it gives CASSQGASEGSGNTIYF.

The J gene is TRBJ1-3, the V gene TRBV10-3; 9 bases line up with TRBD1. Unmatched junction bases numbered 7, after V lost 3 bases and J lost 4 bases. The CDR3 runs 16 residues. The germline CDR1 and CDR2 sequences are ENHRY and SYGVKD. Here the CDR3 DNA reads TGTGCCATCAGTGACCTCACAGGGGGCGTAGGAAACACCATATATTTT. Its protein is CAISDLTGGVGNTIYF.

The genes are TRBV6-1 and TRBJ2-7, with a tentative D call TRBD1 (6 bases). CDR3 length: 16 residues. V lost 4 bases and J 2 bases, leaving 18 bases between the germline ends. Germline values: CDR1 MNHNS, CDR2 SASEGT. The CDR3 protein is CASSASGVKGAYEQYF. Here the CDR3 DNA reads TGTGCCAGCAGTGCCTCAGGGGTAAAGGGGGCCTACGAGCAGTACTTC.

The chain combines TRBV13 with TRBJ2-7; TRBD2 matches at 9 bases. Germline V lookup: CDR1 PRHDT, CDR2 FYEKMQ (reference sequence). Trimming at V came to 5 bases and at J to 0 bases, leaving 5 bases not matched to a gene. The CDR3 covers 15 residues. The CDR3 DNA reads TGTGCCAGCAGCATCTTAGCGGGAGTCTCCTACGAGCAGTACTTC. It encodes CASSILAGVSYEQYF.

The chain joins TRBV29-1 to TRBJ2-2, with D unclear. Trimming stripped 6 bases from V and 0 bases from J, with 11 bases between. This CDR3 is built from 14 residues. Germline V gene data show CDR1 as SQVTM and CDR2 as ANQGSEA. CDR3 coding DNA: TGCAGCGTCCTGAGGAATACGAACACCGGGGAGCTGTTTTTT. This translates into CSVLRNTNTGELFF.

The genes are TRBV5-4 and TRBJ2-5; D is possibly TRBD2 (5 bases). Germline loops: CDR1 SGHNT, CDR2 YYREEE (reference sequence). The CDR3 is made up of 14 amino acids. V was trimmed by 0 bases and J by 5 bases, leaving 11 bases between them. CDR3 amino acids: CASSLGTRRETQYF. CDR3 DNA sequence: TGTGCCAGCAGCTTGGGGACCCGGAGGGAGACCCAGTACTTC.

The CDR3, as DNA: TGTGCCACCGCGGGGGGCTCTCAAGAGACCCAGTACTTC. This encodes CATAGGSQETQYF. The gene calls are TRBV2 and TRBJ2-5, with 8 positions matching TRBD2. V was clipped by 10 bases and J by 2 bases; unmatched bases: 6. CDR3 length equals 13 residues. The germline gives CDR1 SNHLY, CDR2 FYNNEI.

V is TRBV7-9 and J is TRBJ2-2; the D gene is possibly TRBD2 (7 bases). The length of the CDR3 is 17 residues. The V gene's germline CDR1 is SEHNR and CDR2 FQNEAQ (reference sequence). Trimming shortened V by 2 bases and J by 4 bases, and 17 bases separated the two germline ends. Here the CDR3 DNA reads TGTGCCAGCAGCTTAACTAGTCGGGGGGCAATCACCGGGGAGCTGTTTTTT. As protein: CASSLTSRGAITGELFF.

The V call is TRBV28, the J call TRBJ1-4; D may be TRBD1 (6 bases). Germline lookup yields CDR1 MDHEN and CDR2 SYDVKM. The CDR3 totals 15 residues. Trimming removed 7 bases at V and 6 bases at J, with 18 bases between. In nucleotides, the CDR3 is TGTGCCAGCACCGCGGGGGGGCGGACTTATGAAAAACTGTTTTTT. It yields the protein CASTAGGRTYEKLFF.

This clone was seen at least ten times. The gene calls are TRBV7-9 and TRBJ1-4; D might be TRBD1 (6 bases). CDR3 length equals 14 residues. Trimming shortened V by 5 bases and J by 8 bases, and 15 bases separated the two germline ends. The V gene's germline CDR1 is SEHNR and CDR2 FQNEAQ (reference sequence). The CDR3 sequence is CASSRNRAEEKLFF. For the CDR3, the DNA is TGTGCCAGCAGCCGTAACAGGGCCGAAGAAAAACTGTTTTTT.

The chain carries TRBV5-1 and TRBJ1-2; 10 bases are a match to TRBD1. V trimming: 4 bases; J trimming: 4 bases; junction bases outside the gene matches: 4. The CDR3 is 14 residues long. Per germline, CDR1 SGHRS and CDR2 YFSETQ. The CDR3 region is CASSLGTGVYGYTF. The CDR3 DNA reads TGCGCCAGCAGCCTGGGGACAGGGGTCTATGGCTACACCTTC.

The rearrangement uses TRBV5-1 and TRBJ2-3; 9 positions match TRBD1. The CDR3 has 16 amino acids. Germline V gene lookup returns CDR1 SGHRS and CDR2 YFSETQ. Trimming removed 0 bases from V and 2 bases from J; junction bases left unmatched: 4. CDR3: CASSLGGTGTTDTQYF. CDR3 nucleotides: TGCGCCAGCAGCTTGGGGGGGACAGGGACCACAGATACGCAGTATTTT.